These 5 T cell receptor beta chains originate from one sample sequenced in a study of Graves' ophthalmopathy and Graves' hyperthyroidism. As the template, RNA transcripts were used to amplify TCR beta CDR3 regions. HTBI primers served in a first-round RT-PCR, which a second-round multiplex PCR followed. One entry per CDR3 protein results from TCRdb running MiXCR on the multiplex PCR reads. The sample holds 600,000 to 950,000 distinct CDR3 sequences, around 40% seen once. The specimen was peripheral blood. All receptors come from an adult man with Graves' ophthalmopathy.

The V call is TRBV20-1, the J call TRBJ2-7; D might be TRBD1 (5 bases). There are 14 residues in the CDR3. V was pared by 4 bases and J by 8 bases, with 21 bases between. The germline V gene has CDR1 DFQATT and CDR2 SNEGSKA (reference sequence). CDR3 bases: TGCAGTGCTAACACAGGTGTCAATCAGCCCCAGCAGTACTTC. Its translation is CSANTGVNQPQQYF.

The chain carries TRBV27 and TRBJ1-5, with D perhaps TRBD1 (6 bases). Trimming pared 4 bases from V and 5 bases from J, leaving 12 bases between. The CDR3 is 14 residues long. Germline values: CDR1 MNHEY, CDR2 SMNVEV (reference sequence). Written as DNA, the CDR3 is TGTGCCAGCAGTTATAACAGGGTATATCAGCCCCAGCATTTT. Protein product: CASSYNRVYQPQHF.

Details on this clonotype: A single base separates this from a much larger clone, so it may be a read error. A read error is likely, as this CDR3 ends without the conserved phenylalanine or tryptophan. This chain links TRBV25-1 with TRBJ2-7, with 8 bases lining up with TRBD1. The CDR3 spans 14 residues. Germline V gene data show CDR1 as MGHDK and CDR2 as SYGVNS. Trimming at V came to 9 bases and at J to 3 bases, leaving 10 bases not matched to a gene. CDR3 loop: CASSIGTGGYEQYL. CDR3 DNA: TGTGCCAGTAGTATCGGGACAGGAGGCTACGAGCAGTACCTC.

This clonotype was counted a few times. This chain joins TRBV7-2 and TRBJ2-2; 10 bases align to TRBD1. V was pared by 5 bases and J by 7 bases, with 7 bases of the junction left unmatched. The CDR3 runs to 15 residues. Germline CDR1 is SGHTA and CDR2 is FQGNSA. CDR3 coding DNA: TGTGCCAGCAGCCAGAGGACAGGGGGTATCGGGGAGCTGTTTTTT. It is translated as CASSQRTGGIGELFF.

About this clonotype itself: A read error is possible here, since a much larger clone lies one base away. CDR3 amino acids: CASAIGAASSCEQYF. In nucleotides, the CDR3 is TGTGCCAGTGCGATAGGGGCAGCGAGCTCCTGCGAGCAGTACTTC. The chain couples TRBV19 to TRBJ2-7, with D possibly being TRBD1 (5 bases). The CDR3 has 15 amino acids. Germline-derived CDR1 and CDR2 are LNHDA and SQIVND (reference sequence).